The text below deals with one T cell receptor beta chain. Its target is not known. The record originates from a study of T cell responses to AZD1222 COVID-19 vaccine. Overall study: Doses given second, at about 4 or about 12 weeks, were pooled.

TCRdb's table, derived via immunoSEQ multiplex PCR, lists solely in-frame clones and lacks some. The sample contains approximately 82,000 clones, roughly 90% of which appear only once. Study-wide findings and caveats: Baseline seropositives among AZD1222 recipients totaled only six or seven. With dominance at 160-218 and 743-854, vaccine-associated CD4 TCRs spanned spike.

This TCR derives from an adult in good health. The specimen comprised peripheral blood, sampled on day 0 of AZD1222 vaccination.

The CDR3 DNA is TGTGCCAGCAGCCGAGGAGAGGGGCCGGGTAATGAAAAACTGTTTTTT. Translated, it gives CASSRGEGPGNEKLFF. The chain joins TRBV9 to TRBJ1-4; weak D call: TRBD1 (5 bases). This CDR3 has 16 amino acids. The V and J ends lost 4 bases and 4 bases respectively, with 17 bases between them. Germline CDR1 and CDR2: SGDLS and YYNGEE. The full variable domain, its missing parts supplied by reference TRBV9 and TRBJ1-4, is DSGVTQTPKHLITATGQRVTLRCSPRSGDLSVYWYQQSLDQGLQFLIQYYNGEERAKGNILERFSAQQFPDLHSELNLSSLELGDSALYFCASSRGEGPGNEKLFFGSGTQLSVL.